This T cell receptor beta chain comes out of a study of blood T cell repertoires in COVID-19 (TCRdb year 2020). The study in broad terms: Collaborator samples came from the United States, Italy and Spain and covered acute and convalescent phases of COVID-19. The prospective study material was composed of cDNA or gDNA derived from T cells, B-cell-depleted T cells, or PBMCs. The dataset comprised deeply sampled blood TCRbeta repertoires from subjects exposed to, actively infected with, or recovered from COVID-19. The repertoires were made available in a free public database intended to serve as a resource for research on the immune response to SARS-CoV-2. Samples were obtained from the ongoing ImmuneRACE study (first 160 participants) and from over 1,000 subjects provided by 6 global collaborators. Nearly every sample came with metadata listing a de-identified subject ID, COVID-19 status, age in years and sex. Where HLA class I and class II types were available, the types were taken from metadata supplied by the sample provider, not from assay-based typing.

On this clone: The antigen this receptor binds is unknown. Per-base quality was not reported, and no clone a single base away is much larger than it.

TCRbeta CDR3 regions were amplified from genomic DNA using the immunoSEQ Assay, a bias-controlled multiplex PCR. The source study handled its data this way. The number of nucleated cells in each sample was estimated by amplification of reference gene primers within the assay. To quantify the absolute abundance of each unique TCRbeta CDR3 rearrangement, sequence reads were collapsed and filtered. Productive Simpson clonality was computed per sample as the square root of Simpson's diversity index over productive rearrangements. TCRdb obtained this table from immuneACCESS and retained in-frame rearrangements with V and J assigned. These tables miss some clones; where compared with another copy, unresolved V genes account for less than half of the shortfall, and the remainder is unexplained. Clonal size and the V and J genes are those of that table, whereas D and trimming came from the DNA. The sample contains 150,000 to 160,000 clones, approximately 80% of them found a single time. Approximately 10% of the sample is in the top ten clones.

For CDR1 and CDR2, the germline V gene lists MNHEY and SVGAGI. From the cysteine through the phenylalanine, the CDR3 covers 16 amino acids. The CDR3 DNA has 48 bases and is translated from base 1. V drops 2 bases and J drops 2 bases, leaving 15 bases in between. Paper-wide results and their limitations: How much clinical and demographic metadata was included differed by source and by participant, and the metadata was provided uncurated.

The collaborating institutions used their own protocols to collect whole blood in K2EDTA tubes. For TCRbeta analysis, collaborators shipped samples as frozen whole blood, isolated PBMCs, or DNA extracted from either of those sample types. The clonotype was recovered from a woman in her 50s with acute or convalescent COVID-19. Specimen: peripheral blood. Here the chain combines TRBV6-5 and TRBJ2-5; a confident D gene designation cannot be given. This receptor carries the CDR3 CASSYPPKVVQETQYF. Here is the DNA: TGTGCCAGCAGTTACCCGCCAAAAGTAGTTCAAGAGACCCAGTACTTC.